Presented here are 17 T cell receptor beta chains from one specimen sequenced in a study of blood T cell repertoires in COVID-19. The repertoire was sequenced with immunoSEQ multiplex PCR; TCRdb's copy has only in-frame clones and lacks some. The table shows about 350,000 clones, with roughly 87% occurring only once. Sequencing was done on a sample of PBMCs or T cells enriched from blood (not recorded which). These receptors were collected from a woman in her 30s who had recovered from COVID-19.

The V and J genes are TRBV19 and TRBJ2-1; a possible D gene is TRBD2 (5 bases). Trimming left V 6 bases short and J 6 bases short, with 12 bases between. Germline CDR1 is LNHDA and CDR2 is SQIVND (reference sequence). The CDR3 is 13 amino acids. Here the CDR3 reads CASRRAVLNEQFF. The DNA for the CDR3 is TGTGCCAGTAGGAGGGCGGTTCTCAATGAGCAGTTCTTC.

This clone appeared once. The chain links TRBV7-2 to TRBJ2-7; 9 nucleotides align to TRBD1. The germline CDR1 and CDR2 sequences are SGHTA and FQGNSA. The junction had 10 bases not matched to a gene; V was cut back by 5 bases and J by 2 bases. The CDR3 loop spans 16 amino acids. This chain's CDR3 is CASSEQGASGTYEQYF. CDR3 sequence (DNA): TGTGCCAGCAGCGAACAGGGGGCTAGCGGAACCTACGAGCAGTACTTC.

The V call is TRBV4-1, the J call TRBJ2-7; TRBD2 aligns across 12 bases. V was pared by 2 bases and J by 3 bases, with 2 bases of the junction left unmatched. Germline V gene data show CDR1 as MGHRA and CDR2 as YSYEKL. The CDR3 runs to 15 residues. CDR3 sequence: CASSQKTSGSYEQYF. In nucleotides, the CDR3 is TGCGCCAGCAGCCAAAAGACTAGCGGGAGCTACGAGCAGTACTTC.

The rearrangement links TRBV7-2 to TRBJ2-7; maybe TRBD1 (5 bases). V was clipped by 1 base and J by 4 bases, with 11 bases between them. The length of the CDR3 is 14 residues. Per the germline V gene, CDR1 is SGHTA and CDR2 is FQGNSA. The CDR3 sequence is CASSLGPQGYEQYF. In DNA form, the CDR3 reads TGTGCCAGCAGCTTAGGCCCCCAGGGTTACGAGCAGTACTTC.

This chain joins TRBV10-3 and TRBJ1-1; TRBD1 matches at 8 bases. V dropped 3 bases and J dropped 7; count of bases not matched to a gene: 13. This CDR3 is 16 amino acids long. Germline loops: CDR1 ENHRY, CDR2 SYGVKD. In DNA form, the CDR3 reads TGTGCCATCAGTGATGGGCAGGGGGCGGCGGGCGGTGAAGCTTTCTTT. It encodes CAISDGQGAAGGEAFF.

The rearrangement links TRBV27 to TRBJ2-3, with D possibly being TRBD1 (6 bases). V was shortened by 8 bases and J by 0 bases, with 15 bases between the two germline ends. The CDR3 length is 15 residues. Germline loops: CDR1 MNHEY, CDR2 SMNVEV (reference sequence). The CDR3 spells CASSTGTLSTDTQYF. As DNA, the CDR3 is TGTGCCAGCTCCACCGGGACATTAAGCACAGATACGCAGTATTTT.

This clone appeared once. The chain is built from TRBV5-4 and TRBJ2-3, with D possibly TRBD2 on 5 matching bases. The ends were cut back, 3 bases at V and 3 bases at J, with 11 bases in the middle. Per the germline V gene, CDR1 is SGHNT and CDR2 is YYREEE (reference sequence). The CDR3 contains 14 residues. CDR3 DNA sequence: TGTGCCAGCAGCTCCGGGATTTTAACAGATACGCAGTATTTT. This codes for CASSSGILTDTQYF.

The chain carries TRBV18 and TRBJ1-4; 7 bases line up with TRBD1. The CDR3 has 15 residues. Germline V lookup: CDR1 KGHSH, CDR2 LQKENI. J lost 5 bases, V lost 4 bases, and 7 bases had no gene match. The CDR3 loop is CASSRTGTENEKLFF. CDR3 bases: TGTGCCAGCTCACGAACCGGGACAGAGAATGAAAAACTGTTTTTT.

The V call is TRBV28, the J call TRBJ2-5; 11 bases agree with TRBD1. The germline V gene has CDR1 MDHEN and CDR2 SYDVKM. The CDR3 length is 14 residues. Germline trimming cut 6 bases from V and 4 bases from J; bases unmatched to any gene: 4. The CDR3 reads CASSPGQGVETQYF. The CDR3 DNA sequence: TGTGCCAGCAGCCCGGGACAGGGGGTAGAGACCCAGTACTTC.

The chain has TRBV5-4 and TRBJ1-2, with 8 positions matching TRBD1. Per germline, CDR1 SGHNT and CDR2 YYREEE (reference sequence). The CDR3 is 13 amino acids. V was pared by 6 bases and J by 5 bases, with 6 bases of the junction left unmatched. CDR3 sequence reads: CASTLDRGYGYTF. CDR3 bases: TGTGCCAGCACCTTAGACAGGGGTTATGGCTACACCTTC.

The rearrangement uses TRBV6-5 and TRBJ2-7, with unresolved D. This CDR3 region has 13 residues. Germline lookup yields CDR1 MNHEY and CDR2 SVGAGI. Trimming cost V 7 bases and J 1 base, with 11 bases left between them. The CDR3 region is CASTPGTSYEQYF. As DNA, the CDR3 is TGTGCCAGCACGCCAGGAACATCCTACGAGCAGTACTTC.

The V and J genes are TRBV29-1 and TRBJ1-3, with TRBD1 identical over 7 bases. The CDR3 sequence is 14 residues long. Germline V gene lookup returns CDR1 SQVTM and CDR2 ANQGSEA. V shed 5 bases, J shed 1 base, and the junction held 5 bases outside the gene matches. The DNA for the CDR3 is TGCAGCGTTCTGCTGACAGGGTCTGGAAACACCATATATTTT. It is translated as CSVLLTGSGNTIYF.

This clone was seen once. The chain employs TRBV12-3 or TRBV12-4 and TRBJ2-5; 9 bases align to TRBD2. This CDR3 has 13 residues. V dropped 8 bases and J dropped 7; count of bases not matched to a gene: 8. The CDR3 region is CASALTSGGTQYF. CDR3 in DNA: TGTGCCAGCGCGCTGACTAGCGGAGGGACCCAGTACTTC.

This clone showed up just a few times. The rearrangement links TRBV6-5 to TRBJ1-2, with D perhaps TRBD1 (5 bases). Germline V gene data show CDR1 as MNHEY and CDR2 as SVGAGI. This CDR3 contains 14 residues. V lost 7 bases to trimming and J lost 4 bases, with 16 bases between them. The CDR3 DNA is TGTGCCAGCAAGGGGTCAGCTTCCTCCTATGGCTACACCTTC. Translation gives CASKGSASSYGYTF.

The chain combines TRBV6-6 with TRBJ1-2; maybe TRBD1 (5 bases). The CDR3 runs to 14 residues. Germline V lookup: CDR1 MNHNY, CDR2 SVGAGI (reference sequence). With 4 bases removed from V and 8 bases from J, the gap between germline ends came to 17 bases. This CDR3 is CASSSQGGHWGYTF. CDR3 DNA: TGTGCCAGCAGTTCTCAGGGAGGTCATTGGGGCTACACCTTC.

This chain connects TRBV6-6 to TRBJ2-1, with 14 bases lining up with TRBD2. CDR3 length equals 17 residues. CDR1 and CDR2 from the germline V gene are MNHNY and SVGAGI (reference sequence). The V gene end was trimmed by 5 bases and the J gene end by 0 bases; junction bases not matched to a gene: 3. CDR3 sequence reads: CASSRLAGGSSYNEQFF. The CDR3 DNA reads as TGTGCCAGCAGTCGACTAGCGGGAGGGAGCTCCTACAATGAGCAGTTCTTC.

The CDR3 is CASSQSSRGNEQFF. As DNA, the CDR3 is TGTGCCAGCAGCCAATCCTCCAGGGGCAATGAGCAGTTCTTC. The rearrangement links TRBV14 to TRBJ2-1; possibly TRBD1 for D (6 bases). Trimming removed 2 bases from V and 6 bases from J, with 11 bases in between. Germline CDR1 reads SGHDN; CDR2 reads FVKESK. This CDR3 has 14 amino acids.